This entry lists 26 T cell receptor beta chains sequenced from one sample in a study of response to subunit inactivated influenza vaccine. Each CDR3 protein gets one entry after TCRdb re-called the RT-PCR reads with MiXCR. The table includes 500,000 to 700,000 distinct CDR3 sequences, around a quarter detected once. These data also featured in a second study, about T cells expressing NK-cell markers. As that report states: Synthesis of TCR beta cDNA relied on 5'RACE template switching carrying UMIs.

Here the sequenced sample was CD4+ T cells sorted from PBMCs, taken about 11 days after vaccination. These receptors all stem from a man between 50 and 59 years old who received an inactivated influenza vaccine.

The sample holds many counts of this clonotype. The chain uses TRBV12-3 or TRBV12-4 and TRBJ2-7; D may be TRBD1 (6 bases). CDR3 length: 12 amino acids. V lost 7 bases and J 6 bases, leaving 13 bases between the germline ends. CDR3 sequence: CASNTGLGEQYF. CDR3 in DNA: TGTGCCAGCAATACAGGGTTAGGCGAGCAGTACTTC.

This chain joins TRBV29-1 and TRBJ2-5; 7 bases map to TRBD2. The trim removed 4 bases at V and 2 bases at J, leaving 7 bases unmatched. The CDR3 is 14 amino acids. Germline V gene data show CDR1 as SQVTM and CDR2 as ANQGSEA. This chain's CDR3 is CSVVPGGLQETQYF. The CDR3 nucleotides are TGCAGCGTTGTGCCGGGAGGCCTGCAAGAGACCCAGTACTTC.

The chain joins TRBV29-1 to TRBJ2-2, with D possibly being TRBD1 (5 bases). Trimming removed 7 bases from V and 1 base from J, with 7 bases in between. Germline CDR1 reads SQVTM; CDR2 reads ANQGSEA. The CDR3 spans 12 residues. The CDR3 DNA reads as TGCAGCGGTGGACAGAACACCGGGGAGCTGTTTTTT. Translation gives CSGGQNTGELFF.

The chain has TRBV19 and TRBJ2-1; the D gene is possibly TRBD2 (5 bases). The germline V gene encodes CDR1 LNHDA and CDR2 SQIVND (reference sequence). This CDR3 is built from 11 residues. V lost 3 bases and J lost 9, with 6 bases in between. CDR3 region: CASSIAGEQFF. The CDR3 DNA reads TGTGCCAGTAGTATCGCGGGTGAGCAGTTCTTC.

The rearrangement links TRBV27 to TRBJ2-7; 9 nucleotides agree with TRBD1. Germline-derived CDR1 and CDR2 are MNHEY and SMNVEV (reference sequence). Trimming cost V 5 bases and J 5 bases; bases outside gene matches: 4. This CDR3 has 13 amino acids. CDR3 sequence reads: CASSVQGAHEQYF. The CDR3 region has the DNA TGTGCCAGCAGTGTACAGGGGGCCCACGAGCAGTACTTC.

The rearrangement uses TRBV16 and TRBJ1-5, with 9 nucleotides matching TRBD1. This CDR3 has 14 residues. In germline, CDR1 is KGHSY, CDR2 FQNENV. Germline trimming cut 4 bases from V and 7 bases from J; bases unmatched to any gene: 5. The CDR3 reads CASSRQGVGQPQHF. The DNA for the CDR3 is TGTGCCAGCAGCCGACAGGGGGTAGGGCAGCCCCAGCATTTT.

This clonotype was seen only a few times. This CDR3 reads CASSGVGTGGAGAFF. In nucleotides, the CDR3 is TGCGCCAGCAGCGGCGTGGGGACAGGGGGCGCGGGGGCTTTCTTT. The gene calls are TRBV5-1 and TRBJ1-1; 12 bases line up with TRBD1. Germline values: CDR1 SGHRS, CDR2 YFSETQ. The V gene end was trimmed by 4 bases and the J gene end by 11 bases; junction bases not matched to a gene: 12. The CDR3 sequence is 15 residues long. The full variable domain, in which reference TRBV5-1 and TRBJ1-1 provide the parts outside the CDR3, is KAGVTQTPRYLIKTRGQQVTLSCSPISGHRSVSWYQQTPGQGLQFLFEYFSETQRNKGNFPGRFSGRQFSNSRSEMNVSTLELGDSALYLCASSGVGTGGAGAFFGQGTRLTVV.

The chain joins TRBV5-1 to TRBJ2-6, with 7 bases fitting TRBD1. Germline CDR1 SGHRS, CDR2 YFSETQ. Trimming removed 4 bases from V and 0 bases from J; junction bases left unmatched: 7. This CDR3 has 17 residues. CDR3 nucleotides: TGCGCCAGCAGCCCTGTGACAGGGAGCTCTGGGGCCAACGTCCTGACTTTC. Encoded protein: CASSPVTGSSGANVLTF.

This clonotype was seen only a few times. V and J are TRBV11-2 and TRBJ2-7; possibly TRBD1 for D (6 bases). The CDR3 contains 13 residues. Looked up from germline, CDR1 is SGHAT and CDR2 is FQNNGV. V was pared by 4 bases and J by 2 bases, with 9 bases between. The CDR3 is CASSSDSTYEQYF. CDR3 DNA: TGTGCCAGCAGCTCGGACAGCACCTACGAGCAGTACTTC.

The chain is built from TRBV9 and TRBJ2-3; D is tentatively TRBD1 or TRBD2 (6 bases each). V was clipped by 0 bases and J by 5 bases, with 16 bases between them. Germline lookup yields CDR1 SGDLS and CDR2 YYNGEE. This CDR3 comprises 16 residues. DNA for the CDR3: TGTGCCAGCAGCGTAGTAAGCGGAGGGGGGAGAGATACGCAGTATTTT. It is translated as CASSVVSGGGRDTQYF.

The V call is TRBV5-1, the J call TRBJ2-3, with a weak D call TRBD1 (5 bases). CDR1 is SGHRS, CDR2 YFSETQ, per germline. The CDR3 loop spans 15 amino acids. Trimming pared 4 bases from V and 0 bases from J, leaving 12 bases between. CDR3 sequence reads: CASSPRVVSTDTQYF. DNA of the CDR3: TGCGCCAGCAGCCCCAGGGTAGTGAGCACAGATACGCAGTATTTT. The complete variable domain, with remaining parts taken from reference TRBV5-1 and TRBJ2-3, reads KAGVTQTPRYLIKTRGQQVTLSCSPISGHRSVSWYQQTPGQGLQFLFEYFSETQRNKGNFPGRFSGRQFSNSRSEMNVSTLELGDSALYLCASSPRVVSTDTQYFGPGTRLTVL.

This clonotype was counted only a few times. J is TRBJ2-2 and V is TRBV5-1; D gene ambiguous. Trimming removed 2 bases from V and 1 base from J, with 12 bases in between. In germline, CDR1 is SGHRS, CDR2 YFSETQ. This CDR3 is 16 amino acids long. The DNA for the CDR3 is TGCGCCAGCAGCTTTTCATTTGCAGGGAACACCGGGGAGCTGTTTTTT. Its translation is CASSFSFAGNTGELFF. The whole variable domain, filled in from reference TRBV5-1 and TRBJ2-2, reads KAGVTQTPRYLIKTRGQQVTLSCSPISGHRSVSWYQQTPGQGLQFLFEYFSETQRNKGNFPGRFSGRQFSNSRSEMNVSTLELGDSALYLCASSFSFAGNTGELFFGEGSRLTVL.

This clonotype was seen a single time. The chain joins TRBV20-1 to TRBJ2-3; the match to TRBD2 covers 9 bases. The CDR3 covers 17 residues. Germline CDR1 reads DFQATT; CDR2 reads SNEGSKA (reference sequence). V shed 0 bases, J shed 0 bases, and the junction held 7 bases outside the gene matches. CDR3: CSARDSTRGGSTDTQYF. CDR3 DNA: TGCAGTGCTAGAGATTCGACGCGGGGGGGTAGCACAGATACGCAGTATTTT.

This clonotype appeared a few times. V gene TRBV7-8 combines with J gene TRBJ2-1; 9 bases agree with TRBD1. Trimming cost V 5 bases and J 6 bases; bases outside gene matches: 8. CDR3 length equals 15 residues. Germline loops: CDR1 SGHVS, CDR2 FQNEAQ. The CDR3 spells CASSTRTGVINEQFF. CDR3 coding DNA: TGTGCCAGCAGCACCCGGACAGGGGTAATCAATGAGCAGTTCTTC.

The chain employs TRBV7-2 and TRBJ2-7; tentatively, D is TRBD1 (5 bases). The ends were cut back, 1 base at V and 6 bases at J, with 16 bases in the middle. The CDR3 consists of 15 residues. CDR1 SGHTA and CDR2 FQGNSA come from the germline V gene. Here the CDR3 reads CASSLGRTWGLEQYF. CDR3 bases: TGTGCCAGCAGCTTAGGTAGGACCTGGGGCCTCGAGCAGTACTTC. Variable domain in full (rest from reference TRBV7-2 and TRBJ2-7): GAGVSQSPSNKVTEKGKDVELRCDPISGHTALYWYRQSLGQGLEFLIYFQGNSAPDKSGLPSDRFSAERTGGSVSTLTIQRTQQEDSAVYLCASSLGRTWGLEQYFGPGTRLTVT.

This CDR3 is CASSPRTGLSGANVLTF. CDR3 bases: TGCGCCAGCAGCCCCCGGACAGGCCTCTCTGGGGCCAACGTCCTGACTTTC. V is TRBV5-1 and J is TRBJ2-6; TRBD1 agrees at 7 bases. J gave up 0 bases and V 4 bases, and 7 bases lay outside the gene matches. Looked up from germline, CDR1 is SGHRS and CDR2 is YFSETQ. CDR3 length: 17 residues. Together with reference TRBV5-1 and TRBJ2-6, the CDR3 gives the full variable domain: KAGVTQTPRYLIKTRGQQVTLSCSPISGHRSVSWYQQTPGQGLQFLFEYFSETQRNKGNFPGRFSGRQFSNSRSEMNVSTLELGDSALYLCASSPRTGLSGANVLTFGAGSRLTVL.

The V gene is TRBV4-2, the J gene TRBJ1-2; tentative D call: TRBD1 (5 bases). This CDR3 contains 15 residues. V lost 6 bases, J lost 3 bases, and 17 bases lay in between. Germline V CDR1 and CDR2: LGHNA, YNFKEQ. CDR3 sequence (DNA): TGTGCCAGCAGACCGACTACCTCACAGGACTATGGCTACACCTTC. This encodes CASRPTTSQDYGYTF.

This clonotype showed up just a few times. V and J are TRBV4-2 and TRBJ1-5; D uncertain. The germline gives CDR1 LGHNA, CDR2 YNFKEQ. This CDR3 is 13 amino acids long. V was trimmed by 0 bases and J by 7 bases, leaving 7 bases between them. The CDR3: CASSQDTSQPQHF. The CDR3 DNA reads as TGTGCCAGCAGCCAAGATACGTCCCAGCCCCAGCATTTT.

This clonotype was counted between two and nine times. V gene TRBV5-1 combines with J gene TRBJ1-1; possible D gene TRBD1, 6 bases. Germline V gene lookup returns CDR1 SGHRS and CDR2 YFSETQ. V was cut by 4 bases and J by 7 bases, with 17 bases left in between. CDR3 length: 14 residues. The DNA for the CDR3 is TGCGCCAGCAGCCCGGCCGGGGGGCAGAATGAAGCTTTCTTT. It specifies CASSPAGGQNEAFF.

The J gene is TRBJ1-5, the V gene TRBV6-5; D ambiguous. This CDR3 region has 13 residues. Germline CDR1 and CDR2: MNHEY and SVGAGI. V was trimmed by 4 bases and J by 5 bases, leaving 9 bases between them. This CDR3 is CASSWSGDQPQHF. CDR3 in DNA: TGTGCCAGCAGTTGGTCGGGTGATCAGCCCCAGCATTTT.

This clonotype was detected only a few times. The chain uses TRBV6-1 and TRBJ1-2; 8 bases agree with TRBD1. Germline-derived CDR1 and CDR2 are MNHNS and SASEGT. V gave up 7 bases and J gave up 2 bases; unmatched junction bases: 3. The CDR3 sequence is 13 residues long. CDR3 bases: TGTGCCAGCAAACGACAGGGGAACTATGGCTACACCTTC. It specifies CASKRQGNYGYTF.

A remark on this clonotype: One end of the junction fails to match germline, which may point to a read error. The chain combines TRBV6-1 with TRBJ2-2; tentatively, D is TRBD1 (6 bases). This CDR3 region has 15 residues. Germline loops: CDR1 MNHNS, CDR2 SASEGT. CDR3 region: CASPKGHGGTGELIF. The CDR3 coding sequence is TGTGCCAGCCCTAAGGGACATGGTGGCACCGGGGAGCTGATTTTT.

This clonotype has more than one count but fewer than ten. The V gene is TRBV6-1, the J gene TRBJ2-2; D is unresolved. Germline assignment: CDR1 MNHNS and CDR2 SASEGT. CDR3 length: 15 amino acids. Trimming stripped 8 bases from V and 8 bases from J, with 21 bases between. The CDR3, as DNA: TGTGCCAGCGCCCCGCCCCGCACGGGTGGGGGGGAGCTGTTTTTT. The encoded protein is CASAPPRTGGGELFF.

This clonotype has a handful of counts. V gene TRBV7-3 combines with J gene TRBJ2-2, with TRBD2 matching over 7 bases. The CDR3 sequence is 14 residues long. V lost 4 bases and J lost 5; bases outside the gene matches: 4. Germline V lookup: CDR1 SGHTA, CDR2 FQGTGA. CDR3 residues: CASSSYGGTGELFF. The CDR3 DNA reads TGTGCCAGCAGCTCTTACGGGGGGACCGGGGAGCTGTTTTTT.

This clonotype has a handful of counts. This chain joins TRBV28 and TRBJ2-2, with 7 bases matching TRBD1. The CDR3 contains 16 residues. Germline CDR1 is MDHEN and CDR2 is SYDVKM. After removal of 2 bases from V and 4 bases from J, the junction contained 7 bases not matched to a gene. The CDR3 DNA is TGTGCCAGCAGTTTAACAGTAGGGGGCTTCACCGGGGAGCTGTTTTTT. This gives the protein CASSLTVGGFTGELFF.

This clonotype appeared a few times. The chain employs TRBV20-1 and TRBJ2-3; D uncertain. CDR1 is DFQATT and CDR2 is SNEGSKA in the germline V gene (reference sequence). CDR3 length: 14 residues. Trimming shortened V by 1 base and J by 3 bases, and 11 bases separated the two germline ends. CDR3 sequence (DNA): TGCAGTGCTAGAGCAACTAAGGGAACAGATACGCAGTATTTT. Protein product: CSARATKGTDTQYF.